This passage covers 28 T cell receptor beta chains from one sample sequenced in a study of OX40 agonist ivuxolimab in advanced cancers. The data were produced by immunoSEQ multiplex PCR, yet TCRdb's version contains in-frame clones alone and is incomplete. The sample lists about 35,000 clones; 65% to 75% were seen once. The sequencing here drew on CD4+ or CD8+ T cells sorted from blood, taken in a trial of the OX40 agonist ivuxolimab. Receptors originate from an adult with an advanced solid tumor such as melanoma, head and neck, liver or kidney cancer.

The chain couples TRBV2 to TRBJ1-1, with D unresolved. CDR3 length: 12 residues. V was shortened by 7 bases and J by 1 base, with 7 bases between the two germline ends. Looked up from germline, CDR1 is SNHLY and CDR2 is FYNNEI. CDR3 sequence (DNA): TGTGCCAGCATACGCCAGAACACTGAAGCTTTCTTT. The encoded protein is CASIRQNTEAFF.

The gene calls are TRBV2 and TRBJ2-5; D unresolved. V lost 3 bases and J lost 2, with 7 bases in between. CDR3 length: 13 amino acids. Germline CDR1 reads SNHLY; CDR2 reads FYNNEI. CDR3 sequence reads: CASSDNGQETQYF. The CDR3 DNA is TGTGCCAGCAGTGATAACGGACAAGAGACCCAGTACTTC.

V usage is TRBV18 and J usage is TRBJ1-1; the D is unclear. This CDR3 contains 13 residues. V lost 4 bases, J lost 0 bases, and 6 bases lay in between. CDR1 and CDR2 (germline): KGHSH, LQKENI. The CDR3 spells CASSRDMNTEAFF. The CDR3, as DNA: TGTGCCAGCTCACGAGATATGAACACTGAAGCTTTCTTT.

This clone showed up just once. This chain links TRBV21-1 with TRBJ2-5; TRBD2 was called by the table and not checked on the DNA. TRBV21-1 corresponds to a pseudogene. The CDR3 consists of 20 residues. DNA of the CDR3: TGTGCCAGCAGCAAAAGCTATTGGCTAGCGGGGGACTCGGGAGGAGAGACCCAGTACTTC. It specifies CASSKSYWLAGDSGGETQYF.

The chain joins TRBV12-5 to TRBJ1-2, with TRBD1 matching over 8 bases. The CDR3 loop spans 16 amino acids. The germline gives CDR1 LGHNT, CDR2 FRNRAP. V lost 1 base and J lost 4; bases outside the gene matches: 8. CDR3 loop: CASGLALTGVSYGYTF. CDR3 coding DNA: TGTGCTAGTGGTTTGGCCCTGACAGGGGTCTCCTATGGCTACACCTTC. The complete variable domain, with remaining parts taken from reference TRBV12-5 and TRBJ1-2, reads DARVTQTPRHKVTEMGQEVTMRCQPILGHNTVFWYRQTMMQGLELLAYFRNRAPLDDSGMPKDRFSAEMPDATLATLKIQPSEPRDSAVYFCASGLALTGVSYGYTFGSGTRLTVV.

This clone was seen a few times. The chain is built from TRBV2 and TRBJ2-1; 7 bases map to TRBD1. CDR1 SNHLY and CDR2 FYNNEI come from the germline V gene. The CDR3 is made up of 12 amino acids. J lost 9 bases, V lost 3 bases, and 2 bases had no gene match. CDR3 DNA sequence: TGTGCCAGCAGTGACACAGGGGTTGAGCAGTTCTTC. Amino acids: CASSDTGVEQFF.

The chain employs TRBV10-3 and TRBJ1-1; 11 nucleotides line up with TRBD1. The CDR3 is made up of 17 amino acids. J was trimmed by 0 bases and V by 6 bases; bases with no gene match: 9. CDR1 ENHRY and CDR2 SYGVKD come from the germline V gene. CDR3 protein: CAIRRTGGSDMNTEAFF. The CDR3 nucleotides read TGTGCCATCAGGCGGACAGGGGGCTCTGATATGAACACTGAAGCTTTCTTT.

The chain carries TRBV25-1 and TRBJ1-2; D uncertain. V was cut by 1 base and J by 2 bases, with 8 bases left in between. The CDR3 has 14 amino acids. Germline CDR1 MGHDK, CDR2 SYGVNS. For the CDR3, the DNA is TGTGCCAGCAGTGAATTTACGGGGAACTATGGCTACACCTTC. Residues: CASSEFTGNYGYTF.

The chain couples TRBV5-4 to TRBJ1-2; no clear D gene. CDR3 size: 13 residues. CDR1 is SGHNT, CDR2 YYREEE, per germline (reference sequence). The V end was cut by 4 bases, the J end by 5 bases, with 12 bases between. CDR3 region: CASSQISAYGYTF. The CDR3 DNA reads TGTGCCAGCAGCCAAATTTCAGCGTATGGCTACACCTTC.

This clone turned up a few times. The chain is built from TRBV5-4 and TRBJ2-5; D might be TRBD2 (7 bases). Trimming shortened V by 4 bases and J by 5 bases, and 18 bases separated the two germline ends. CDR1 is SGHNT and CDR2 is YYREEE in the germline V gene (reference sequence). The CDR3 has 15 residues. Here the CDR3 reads CASSQEGGGGETQYF. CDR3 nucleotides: TGTGCCAGCAGCCAAGAAGGGGGGGGAGGTGAGACCCAGTACTTC.

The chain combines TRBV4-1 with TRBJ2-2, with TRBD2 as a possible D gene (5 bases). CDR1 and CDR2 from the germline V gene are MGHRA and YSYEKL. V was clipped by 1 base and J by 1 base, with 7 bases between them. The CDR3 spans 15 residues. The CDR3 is CASSQGAGNTGELFF. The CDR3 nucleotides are TGCGCCAGCAGCCAAGGGGCGGGGAACACCGGGGAGCTGTTTTTT.

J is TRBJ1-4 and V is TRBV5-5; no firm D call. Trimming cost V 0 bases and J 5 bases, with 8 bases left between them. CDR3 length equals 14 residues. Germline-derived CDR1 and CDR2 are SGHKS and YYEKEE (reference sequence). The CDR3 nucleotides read TGTGCCAGCAGCTTGGACCAGTCGAATGAAAAACTGTTTTTT. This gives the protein CASSLDQSNEKLFF.

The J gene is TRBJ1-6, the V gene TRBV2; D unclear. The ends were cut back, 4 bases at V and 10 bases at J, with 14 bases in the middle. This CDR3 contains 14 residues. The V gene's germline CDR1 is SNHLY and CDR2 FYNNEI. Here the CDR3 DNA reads TGTGCCAGCAGTGTAATGGGCCCCCGATCACCCCTCCACTTT. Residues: CASSVMGPRSPLHF. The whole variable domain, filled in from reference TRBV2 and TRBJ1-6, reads EPEVTQTPSHQVTQMGQEVILRCVPISNHLYFYWYRQILGQKVEFLVSFYNNEISEKSEIFDDQFSVERPDGSNFTLKIRSTKLEDSAMYFCASSVMGPRSPLHFGNGTRLTVT.

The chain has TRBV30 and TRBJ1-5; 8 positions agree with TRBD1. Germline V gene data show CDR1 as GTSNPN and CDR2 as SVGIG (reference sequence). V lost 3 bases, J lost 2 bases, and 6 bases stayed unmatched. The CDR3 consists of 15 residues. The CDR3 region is CAWSRGQGGNQPQHF. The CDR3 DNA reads TGTGCCTGGAGCAGGGGGCAGGGAGGCAATCAGCCCCAGCATTTT.

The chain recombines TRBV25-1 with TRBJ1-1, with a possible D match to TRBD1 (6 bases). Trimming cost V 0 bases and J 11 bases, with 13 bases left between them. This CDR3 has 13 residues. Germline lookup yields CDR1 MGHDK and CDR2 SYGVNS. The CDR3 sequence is CASSEYEGEGAFF. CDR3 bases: TGTGCCAGCAGTGAATATGAGGGGGAGGGGGCTTTCTTT.

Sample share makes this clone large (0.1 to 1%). The CDR3 loop is CAWSVPGVHTEAFF. CDR3 nucleotides: TGTGCCTGGAGTGTTCCAGGGGTCCACACTGAAGCTTTCTTT. The chain carries TRBV30 and TRBJ1-1, with TRBD1 as a possible D gene (6 bases). V lost 0 bases to trimming and J lost 3 bases, with 11 bases between them. Germline values: CDR1 GTSNPN, CDR2 SVGIG (reference sequence). The CDR3 is made up of 14 amino acids.

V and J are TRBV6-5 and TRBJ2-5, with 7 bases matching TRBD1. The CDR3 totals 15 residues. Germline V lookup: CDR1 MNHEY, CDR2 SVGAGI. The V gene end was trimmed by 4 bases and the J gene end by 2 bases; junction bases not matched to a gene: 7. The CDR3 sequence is CASSSLGTVQETQYF. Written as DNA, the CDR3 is TGTGCCAGCAGTTCACTCGGGACAGTTCAAGAGACCCAGTACTTC.

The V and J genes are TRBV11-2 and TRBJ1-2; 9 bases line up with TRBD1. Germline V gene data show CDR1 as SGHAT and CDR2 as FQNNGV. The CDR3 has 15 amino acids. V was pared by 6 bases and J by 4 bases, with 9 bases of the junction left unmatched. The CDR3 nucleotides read TGTGCCAGCAGTCTTACCGGGACAGGGAGCTATGGCTACACCTTC. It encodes CASSLTGTGSYGYTF.

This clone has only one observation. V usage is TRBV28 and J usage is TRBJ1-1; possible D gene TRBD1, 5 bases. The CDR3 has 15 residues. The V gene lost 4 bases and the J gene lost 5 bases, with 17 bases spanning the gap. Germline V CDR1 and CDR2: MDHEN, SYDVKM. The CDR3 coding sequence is TGTGCCAGCAGTTCGCCTACCGGGGGTTGGACTGAAGCTTTCTTT. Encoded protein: CASSSPTGGWTEAFF.

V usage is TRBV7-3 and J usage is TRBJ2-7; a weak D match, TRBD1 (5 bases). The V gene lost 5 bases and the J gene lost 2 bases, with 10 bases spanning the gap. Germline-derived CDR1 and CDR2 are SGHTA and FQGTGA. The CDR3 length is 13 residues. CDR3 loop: CASSPDSTYEQYF. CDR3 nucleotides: TGTGCCAGCAGCCCCGACAGTACCTACGAGCAGTACTTC.

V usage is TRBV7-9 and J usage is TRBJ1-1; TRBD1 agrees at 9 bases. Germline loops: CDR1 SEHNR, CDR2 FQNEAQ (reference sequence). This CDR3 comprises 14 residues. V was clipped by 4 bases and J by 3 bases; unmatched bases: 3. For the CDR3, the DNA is TGTGCCAGCAGCTCGGGACAGGGTGACACTGAAGCTTTCTTT. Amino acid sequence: CASSSGQGDTEAFF.

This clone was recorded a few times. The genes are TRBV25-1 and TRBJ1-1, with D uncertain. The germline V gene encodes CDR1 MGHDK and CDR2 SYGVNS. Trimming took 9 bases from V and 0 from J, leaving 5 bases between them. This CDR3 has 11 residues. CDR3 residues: CARLMNTEAFF. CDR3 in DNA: TGTGCCAGGCTTATGAACACTGAAGCTTTCTTT.

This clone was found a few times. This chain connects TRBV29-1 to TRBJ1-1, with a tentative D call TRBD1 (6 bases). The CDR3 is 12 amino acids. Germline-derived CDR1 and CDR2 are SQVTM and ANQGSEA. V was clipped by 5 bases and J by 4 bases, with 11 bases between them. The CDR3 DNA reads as TGCAGCGTTTACGGACAGACCACTGAAGCTTTCTTT. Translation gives CSVYGQTTEAFF.

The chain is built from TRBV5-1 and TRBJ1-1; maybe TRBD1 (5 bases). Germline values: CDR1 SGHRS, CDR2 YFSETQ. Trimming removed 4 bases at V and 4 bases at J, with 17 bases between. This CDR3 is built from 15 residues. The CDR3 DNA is TGCGCCAGCAGCCCGGGTTTCGAAGGGACCACTGAAGCTTTCTTT. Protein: CASSPGFEGTTEAFF.

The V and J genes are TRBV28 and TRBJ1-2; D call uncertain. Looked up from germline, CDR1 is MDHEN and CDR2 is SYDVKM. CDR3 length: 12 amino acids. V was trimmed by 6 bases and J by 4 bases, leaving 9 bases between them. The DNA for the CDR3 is TGTGCCAGCAGGAGGGCCAGCTATGGCTACACCTTC. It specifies CASRRASYGYTF.

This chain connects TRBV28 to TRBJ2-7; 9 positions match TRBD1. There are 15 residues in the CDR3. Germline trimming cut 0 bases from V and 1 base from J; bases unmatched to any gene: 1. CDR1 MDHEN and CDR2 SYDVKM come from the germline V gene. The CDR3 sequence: CASSLWTGGSYEQYF. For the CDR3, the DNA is TGTGCCAGCAGTTTATGGACAGGGGGGTCCTACGAGCAGTACTTC.

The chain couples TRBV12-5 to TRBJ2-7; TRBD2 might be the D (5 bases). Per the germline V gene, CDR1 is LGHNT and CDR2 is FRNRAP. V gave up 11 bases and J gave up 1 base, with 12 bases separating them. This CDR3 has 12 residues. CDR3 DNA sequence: TGTGCTTCCTCCGAGGGTTCCTACGAGCAGTACTTC. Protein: CASSEGSYEQYF.

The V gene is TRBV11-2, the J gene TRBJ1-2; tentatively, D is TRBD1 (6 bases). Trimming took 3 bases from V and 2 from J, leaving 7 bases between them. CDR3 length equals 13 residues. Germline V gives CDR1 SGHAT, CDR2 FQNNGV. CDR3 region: CASSLGQNYGYTF. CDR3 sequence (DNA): TGTGCCAGCAGCTTGGGACAAAACTATGGCTACACCTTC. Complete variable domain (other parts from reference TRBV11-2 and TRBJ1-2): EAGVAQSPRYKIIEKRQSVAFWCNPISGHATLYWYQQILGQGPKLLIQFQNNGVVDDSQLPKDRFSAERLKGVDSTLKIQPAKLEDSAVYLCASSLGQNYGYTFGSGTRLTVV.